Only one count was recorded for the clone carrying this TCR beta chain. Its antigen is not known. Using immunoSEQ multiplex PCR, the repertoire was profiled, and TCRdb retains in-frame clones only, with some absent. The profile shows about 110,000 clones, less than 95% of them singletons. Combined were second doses at about 4 or about 12 weeks. This CDR3 region has 11 residues. The V gene's germline CDR1 is LGHDT and CDR2 YNNKEL (reference sequence). V shed 5 bases and J shed 9 bases, with 8 bases lying between them. The data were obtained in a study of T cell responses to AZD1222 COVID-19 vaccine. Study results and caveats: Across the whole spike, CD4 TCRs peaked at regions 160-218 and 743-854. Close to half of all spike-specific TCRs reportedly target regions of the variants that are unmutated. At baseline, seropositivity was found in only six AZD1222 recipients.

The sequences come from peripheral blood, collected 28 days after the second AZD1222 dose. This TCR derives from an adult who received the AZD1222 COVID-19 vaccine. The V and J genes are TRBV3-1 (or the pseudogene TRBV3-2) and TRBJ1-3; tentative D call: TRBD1 (5 bases). The CDR3 DNA reads TGTGCCAGCAGCTTCCAGGGCACCATATATTTT. Its protein is CASSFQGTIYF.